The next 11 T cell receptor beta chains were all read from a single sample in a study of cytomegalovirus exposure and HLA in healthy donors. Researchers ran the PCR with 60 Vbeta and 13 Jbeta primers. Method: immunoSEQ multiplex PCR; TCRdb's copy keeps in-frame clones and lacks some. The sample holds some 170,000 clones, 82% seen once. Sample: PBMCs. The receptor set was obtained from a girl aged 10 to 17 in good health and CMV-seropositive.

This clone was seen only a few times. An end of the junction does not agree with germline; a read error may underlie this. The chain couples TRBV7-7 to TRBJ2-2; TRBD1 matches 7 bases. The CDR3 is 15 amino acids. The germline CDR1 and CDR2 sequences are SSHAT and FNYEAQ (reference sequence). CDR3 sequence: CASSLDEGAYGELFF. The DNA for the CDR3 is TGTGCTAGCAGCTTAGACGAGGGGGCCTACGGGGAGCTGTTTTTT.

The chain links TRBV28 to TRBJ1-2; TRBD1 matches at 7 bases. Germline-derived CDR1 and CDR2 are MDHEN and SYDVKM. CDR3 length: 14 amino acids. Trimming at V came to 5 bases and at J to 4 bases, leaving 7 bases not matched to a gene. CDR3 nucleotides: TGTGCCAGCAGTAAGACAGGGTTCTCCTATGGCTACACCTTC. Protein: CASSKTGFSYGYTF.

This chain joins TRBV5-6 and TRBJ1-1; D is ambiguous. This CDR3 has 15 residues. In germline, CDR1 is SGHDT, CDR2 YYEEEE. V shed 2 bases and J shed 0 bases, with 11 bases lying between them. The CDR3 nucleotides read TGTGCCAGCAGCTTCTCACTTACAGTGAACACTGAAGCTTTCTTT. Its protein product is CASSFSLTVNTEAFF.

This sequence joins TRBV7-3 and TRBJ2-2, with TRBD1 matching 9 bases. CDR3 size: 15 residues. J lost 5 bases, V lost 5 bases, and 6 bases had no gene match. The germline V gene encodes CDR1 SGHTA and CDR2 FQGTGA. CDR3 protein: CASSLTGTGTGELFF. As DNA, the CDR3 is TGTGCCAGCAGCCTCACCGGGACAGGGACCGGGGAGCTGTTTTTT.

The V gene is TRBV7-3, the J gene TRBJ2-3; TRBD2 matches 10 bases. The ends lost 6 bases at V and 6 bases at J; junction bases unmatched: 9. This CDR3 comprises 15 residues. CDR1 is SGHTA, CDR2 FQGTGA, per germline. The CDR3 is CASSSASGSADTQYF. The CDR3 nucleotides are TGTGCCAGCAGTTCTGCTAGCGGGAGCGCGGATACGCAGTATTTT.

This chain uses TRBV27 with TRBJ2-1, with TRBD2 matching over 9 bases. The V gene's germline CDR1 is MNHEY and CDR2 SMNVEV (reference sequence). Trimming at V came to 3 bases and at J to 3 bases, leaving 6 bases not matched to a gene. The CDR3 runs to 16 residues. CDR3: CASSFEREVFYNEQFF. DNA of the CDR3: TGTGCCAGCAGTTTTGAGCGGGAGGTCTTCTACAATGAGCAGTTCTTC.

The CDR3 coding sequence is TGTGCCAGCACTCGTATAGGGGGGGTGATGTTTTTT. This encodes CASTRIGGVMFF. The V and J genes are TRBV6-1 and TRBJ2-2, with a possible D match to TRBD2 (7 bases). Germline-derived CDR1 and CDR2 are MNHNS and SASEGT. There are 12 residues in the CDR3. Deletions cut 7 bases from V and 15 bases from J, with 18 bases between.

V gene TRBV2 combines with J gene TRBJ1-1; TRBD1 is a possible D gene (6 bases). Germline V gene lookup returns CDR1 SNHLY and CDR2 FYNNEI. This CDR3 is built from 14 residues. Trimming stripped 7 bases from V and 0 bases from J, with 12 bases between. DNA for the CDR3: TGTGCCAGCACAGGACAGTCAGTGAACACTGAAGCTTTCTTT. It translates to CASTGQSVNTEAFF.

V and J are TRBV7-8 and TRBJ1-1; maybe TRBD1 (6 bases). The germline V and J ends were trimmed by 7 bases and 0 bases, with 15 bases remaining between them. The germline V gene has CDR1 SGHVS and CDR2 FQNEAQ. This CDR3 spans 15 amino acids. The DNA for the CDR3 is TGTGCCAGCACCCCAGAGGGGGGGATGAACACTGAAGCTTTCTTT. The encoded protein is CASTPEGGMNTEAFF. Based on the CDR3 plus reference TRBV7-8 and TRBJ1-1, the full variable domain is GAGVSQSPRYKVAKRGQDVALRCDPISGHVSLFWYQQALGQGPEFLTYFQNEAQLDKSGLPSDRFFAERPEGSVSTLKIQRTQQEDSAVYLCASTPEGGMNTEAFFGQGTRLTVV.

This clone has more than one count but fewer than ten. The rearrangement links TRBV20-1 to TRBJ1-1; TRBD1 might be the D (5 bases). V was cut by 8 bases and J by 5 bases, with 12 bases left in between. The CDR3 is 11 amino acids. CDR1 is DFQATT and CDR2 is SNEGSKA in the germline V gene (reference sequence). CDR3 in DNA: TGCAGTTCCAGGGTGATAACTGAAGCTTTCTTT. Its protein product is CSSRVITEAFF.

This clone was seen a single time. V is TRBV10-3 and J is TRBJ1-3; 7 nucleotides align to TRBD1. V lost 7 bases, J lost 2 bases, and 11 bases stayed unmatched. Per germline, CDR1 ENHRY and CDR2 SYGVKD. This CDR3 spans 16 amino acids. CDR3 bases: TGTGCCATCACTCGACAGGGTCTAAATCCTGGAAACACCATATATTTT. Translating it yields CAITRQGLNPGNTIYF.